Given below is one T cell receptor beta chain in context. Germline V CDR1 and CDR2: MDHEN, SYDVKM. V trimming: 8 bases; J trimming: 0 bases; junction bases outside the gene matches: 4. The CDR3 has 14 residues. Per the study methods: Nucleated cell number was recorded as an estimate derived from reference gene primer amplification. Profiled with immunoSEQ multiplex PCR; TCRdb holds only in-frame clones, not every one. Clonal size and the V and J genes are those of that table, whereas D and trimming came from the DNA. The sample includes under 75,000 clones, around 67% of them seen just once. The data were taken from a study of blood T cell repertoires in COVID-19. About the study: Some COVID-19 samples were acute and others convalescent; all came from the United States, Italy and Spain. The analysed material was cDNA or gDNA that came from T cells, B-cell-depleted T cells, or PBMCs.

The sequenced sample consisted of peripheral blood. This TCR was sampled from a woman aged 45-65 years with active or convalescent COVID-19. The chain has TRBV28 and TRBJ2-5, with 9 nucleotides matching TRBD2. Here the CDR3 DNA reads TGTGCCAGCCGTATAGCGGGAGACCAAGAGACCCAGTACTTC. As protein: CASRIAGDQETQYF.